This TCR beta chain appears in the sequencing data of a study of T cell responses to AZD1222 COVID-19 vaccine. The CDR3 consists of 13 residues. Germline values: CDR1 LNHDA, CDR2 SQIVND (reference sequence). V lost 10 bases and J 6 bases, leaving 16 bases between the germline ends. Comments on this clone: Its antigen is still unknown.

Findings and limits, study-wide: The span of vaccine-associated CD4 TCRs extended across spike, with dominance at 160-218 and 743-854. Per reports, nearly half of all spike-specific TCRs target regions that are unmutated in variants.

Clones were read by immunoSEQ multiplex PCR, and TCRdb kept only the in-frame ones, dropping some. Counted here are 140,000 to 150,000 clones, approximately 83% occurring once; the ten biggest clones make up around 8.6%. The chain couples TRBV19 to TRBJ1-5; D possibly corresponds to TRBD1 (5 bases). This clonotype was sampled from an adult in good health. The input for sequencing was peripheral blood, taken on day 0 of AZD1222 vaccination. The CDR3 here is CATAGQGGQPQHF. For the CDR3, the DNA is TGTGCCACCGCAGGGCAGGGAGGTCAGCCCCAGCATTTT.